What follows describes a single TCR beta chain. The antigen remains unidentified. The germline V gene encodes CDR1 SQVTM and CDR2 ANQGSEA. V lost 3 bases to trimming and J lost 3 bases, with 20 bases between them. The CDR3 has 16 residues. The record originates from a study of glioma-infiltrating T cells. Using RNA template, CDR3s of TCR alpha and beta were amplified with iRepertoire arm-PCR. Input was 100-400 ng of tissue mRNA or PBMC total RNA. Each CDR3 protein gets one entry after TCRdb re-called the multiplex PCR reads with MiXCR. Found here are about 140,000 distinct CDR3 sequences, 39% of them singletons; the top ten hold over 15%. Points from the study as a whole: Only very few CDR3 sequences appeared in both tissue and blood. Non-neoplastic patients had below-expected tissue-blood divergence, while all gliomas exceeded expectation.

The rearrangement links TRBV29-1 to TRBJ1-1; D might be TRBD1 (6 bases). The TCR was taken from a human donor with low-grade glioma or glioblastoma, undergoing nonglioma brain surgery, or in good health (not recorded which). Material for sequencing was glioma tissue, nonneoplastic brain tissue, or PBMCs (not recorded which). CDR3 protein: CSVDLMGARMDTEAFF. CDR3 nucleotide sequence: TGCAGCGTTGATTTGATGGGGGCGCGAATGGACACTGAAGCTTTCTTT.